These T cell receptor beta chains were read from a single sample in a study of blood T cell repertoires in COVID-19. The assay was immunoSEQ multiplex PCR, and TCRdb's table has in-frame clones only and misses some. The sample contains 90,000 to 130,000 clones, roughly four fifths of which appear only once. The sequencing input was peripheral blood. The receptor source for this set is a man aged 65 to 79 with acute or convalescent COVID-19. The CDR3 runs from the conserved cysteine through the conserved F or W. D genes are given only for firm matches. Where a row states a size, it is once, few, many or the class of an expanded clone; other rows omit it.

j_gene,v_gene,abundance,d_gene,CDR3nt,CDR3aa
TRBJ2-7,TRBV7-6,many,NA,TGTGCCAGCAGCTTAGCCCAGGGTTTCACCTACGAGCAGTACTTC,CASSLAQGFTYEQYF
TRBJ2-7,TRBV5-4,once,NA,TGTGCCAGCAGCTTGGGCAGAACCTACGAGCAGTACTTC,CASSLGRTYEQYF
TRBJ2-2,TRBV6-6,NA,NA,TGTGCCAGCAGCAACGACAGGAGCACCGGGGAGCTGTTTTTT,CASSNDRSTGELFF
TRBJ1-1,TRBV30,NA,NA,TGTGCCGGGGGACGGACTGAAGCTTTCTTT,CAGGRTEAFF
TRBJ2-7,TRBV19,NA,NA,TGTGCCAGTAGTTTGAAGAGCGAGCAGTACTTC,CASSLKSEQYF
TRBJ1-1,TRBV10-3,NA,NA,TGTGCCTCACAGGTTCCGGCGGCCAACACTGAAGCTTTCTTT,CASQVPAANTEAFF
TRBJ1-1,TRBV18,NA,NA,TGTGCCAGCTCACCATTGATGGGGCAAATCACTGAAGCTTTCTTT,CASSPLMGQITEAFF
TRBJ1-2,TRBV28,NA,NA,TGTGCCAGCCAACTTACCGGCTATGGCTACACCTTC,CASQLTGYGYTF
TRBJ1-2,TRBV12-2,NA,NA,TGTGCAAGTCGCTGCGATACAGGGCCCTCCGGACTAGCTAACTATGGCTACACCTTC,CASRCDTGPSGLANYGYTF
TRBJ1-5,TRBV30,NA,NA,TGTGCCTGGACCCAGACAGCGTCCAATCAGCCCCAGCATTTT,CAWTQTASNQPQHF
TRBJ2-6,TRBV18,once,NA,TGTGCCAGCTCACCGGCAGGGGGACTCTCTGGGGCCAACGTCCTGACTTTC,CASSPAGGLSGANVLTF
TRBJ1-3,TRBV9,NA,TRBD1,TGTGCCAGCAGCGCCTCGACAGGGGGTGGAAACACCATATATTTT,CASSASTGGGNTIYF
TRBJ1-3,TRBV5-1,once,TRBD1,TGCGCCAGCAGCTTGGGGTCGACAGGGGCCGGAAACACCATATATTTT,CASSLGSTGAGNTIYF
TRBJ2-1,TRBV24-1,NA,TRBD2,TGTGCCACCAGTTTGCTTAGCGGGACCAATGAGCAGTTCTTC,CATSLLSGTNEQFF
TRBJ2-3,TRBV6-5,NA,NA,TGTGCCAGCAGTACTGGGACACACACAGATACGCAGTATTTT,CASSTGTHTDTQYF
TRBJ1-1,TRBV6-6,NA,TRBD1,TGTGCCAGCAGTCCAGGACAGGGAAACGGTAGGAACACTGAAGCTTTCTTT,CASSPGQGNGRNTEAFF
TRBJ1-5,TRBV11-2,NA,TRBD1,TGTGCCAGCAGCGCAGGACAGGGGGGCAATCAGCCCCAGCATTTT,CASSAGQGGNQPQHF
TRBJ1-4,TRBV3-1/TRBV3-2,NA,NA,TGTGCCAGCAGCCAGAGATCGGCAGGGGCGGAAAAACTGTTTTTT,CASSQRSAGAEKLFF
TRBJ1-2,TRBV6-5,NA,TRBD1,TGTGCCAGCAGTTACTCGGAGACAGGGATCAGGGGAGGCTACACCTTC,CASSYSETGIRGGYTF
TRBJ1-3,TRBV7-8,NA,NA,TGTGCCAGCAGCAGGCGGGTGGGGAGCACTGGAAACACCATATATTTT,CASSRRVGSTGNTIYF
TRBJ1-5,TRBV3-1/TRBV3-2,NA,NA,TGTGCCAGCAGCCAGGGCCAAGGGAGTCAGCCCCAGCATTTT,CASSQGQGSQPQHF
TRBJ2-5,TRBV5-1,NA,NA,TGCGCCAGCAGCACGGGGACAATTCAAGAGACCCAGTACTTC,CASSTGTIQETQYF
TRBJ2-7,TRBV2,NA,NA,TGTGCCAGCAGGCGGCTCCTGACCCAGGGGGAGCAGTACTTC,CASRRLLTQGEQYF
TRBJ1-2,TRBV5-1,once,TRBD1,TGCGCCAGCAGTGGGACAGCTCATAACTATGGCTACACCTTC,CASSGTAHNYGYTF
TRBJ2-2,TRBV5-1,NA,TRBD2,TGCGCCAGCAGCCTCGGAGGAGCGGGAGGGACCGGGGAGCTGTTTTTT,CASSLGGAGGTGELFF
TRBJ2-2,TRBV24-1,NA,TRBD1,TGTGCCACCAGTGACCCCCGAGGGGGCGCAACCGGGGAGCTGTTTTTT,CATSDPRGGATGELFF
TRBJ1-2,TRBV20-1,NA,TRBD1,TGCAGTGCGGGACAGTACGGCTACACCTTC,CSAGQYGYTF
TRBJ2-7,TRBV5-1,NA,TRBD1,TGCGCCAGCAGCTTGGATGGACAGGGGGCTTTAGACGAGCAGTACTTC,CASSLDGQGALDEQYF
TRBJ2-3,TRBV9,NA,NA,TGTGCCAGCAGCGTAGGAGGAGGGGGCACAGATACGCAGTATTTT,CASSVGGGGTDTQYF